This record looks at one TCR beta chain sequence and its context. Its antigen is undetermined. In the PCR, 60 Vbeta and 13 Jbeta primers were used. Sequencing was performed with immunoSEQ multiplex PCR; in TCRdb, only in-frame clones are kept and a portion is missing. The sample includes more than 70,000 clones, 76% of them seen just once. This sample stems from a study of cytomegalovirus exposure and HLA in healthy donors. Notes on the study in general: Presence/absence analyses took donor sequencing depth as roughly uniform. Later analysis found that TCR beta chains associated with HLA were more clonally expanded than other, equally common chains.

J was trimmed by 5 bases and V by 9 bases; bases with no gene match: 15. The CDR3 runs 15 residues. Germline CDR1 MNHEY, CDR2 SVGAGI. Sequenced sample: PBMCs. This TCR came from a man aged 35 to 55 in good health and CMV-seronegative. The chain couples TRBV6-5 to TRBJ2-7; 8 positions agree with TRBD1. The CDR3 spells CARKLLQGASHEQYF. CDR3 bases: TGTGCCAGAAAGTTATTGCAGGGGGCGAGCCACGAGCAGTACTTC.